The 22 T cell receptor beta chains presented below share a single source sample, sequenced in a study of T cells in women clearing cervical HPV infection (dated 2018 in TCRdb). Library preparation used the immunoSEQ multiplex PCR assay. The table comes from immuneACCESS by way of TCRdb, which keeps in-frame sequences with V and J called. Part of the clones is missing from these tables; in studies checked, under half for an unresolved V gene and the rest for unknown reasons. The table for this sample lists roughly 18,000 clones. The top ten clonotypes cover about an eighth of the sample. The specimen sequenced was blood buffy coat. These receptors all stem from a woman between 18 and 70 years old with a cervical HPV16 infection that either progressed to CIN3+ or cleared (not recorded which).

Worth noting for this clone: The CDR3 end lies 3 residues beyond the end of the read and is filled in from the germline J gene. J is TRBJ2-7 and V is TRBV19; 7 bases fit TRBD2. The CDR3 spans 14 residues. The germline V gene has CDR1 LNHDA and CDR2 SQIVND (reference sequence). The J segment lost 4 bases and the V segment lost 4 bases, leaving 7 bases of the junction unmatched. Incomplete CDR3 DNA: TGTGCCAGTAGTACCTCGGGGGGTGGGTACGAG. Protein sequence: CASSTSGGGYE. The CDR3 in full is CASSTSGGGYEQYF.

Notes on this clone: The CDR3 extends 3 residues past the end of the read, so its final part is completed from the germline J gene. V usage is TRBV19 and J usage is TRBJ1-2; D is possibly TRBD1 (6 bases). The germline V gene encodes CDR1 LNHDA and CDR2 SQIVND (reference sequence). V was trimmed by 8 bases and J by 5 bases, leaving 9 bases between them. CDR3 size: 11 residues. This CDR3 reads CASGRGYGYTF. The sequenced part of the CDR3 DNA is TGTGCCAGTGGCAGGGGATATGGC.

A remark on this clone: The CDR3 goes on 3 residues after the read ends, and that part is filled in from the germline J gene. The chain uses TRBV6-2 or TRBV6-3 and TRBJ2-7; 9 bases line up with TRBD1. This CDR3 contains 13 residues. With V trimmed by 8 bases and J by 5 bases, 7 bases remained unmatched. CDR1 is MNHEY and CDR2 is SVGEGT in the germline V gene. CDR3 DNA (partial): TGTGCCAGCGCACACAGGGGGCGGGACGAG. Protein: CASAHRGRDE. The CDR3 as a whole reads CASAHRGRDEQYF.

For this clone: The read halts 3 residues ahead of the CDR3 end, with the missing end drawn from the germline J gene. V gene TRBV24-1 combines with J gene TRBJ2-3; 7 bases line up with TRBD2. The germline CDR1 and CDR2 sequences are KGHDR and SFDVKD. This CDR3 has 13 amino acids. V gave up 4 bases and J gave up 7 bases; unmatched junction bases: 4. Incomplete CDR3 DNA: TGTGCCACCAGTGAGGGCGGGAGTTATACG. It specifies CATSEGGSYT. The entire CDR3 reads CATSEGGSYTQYF.

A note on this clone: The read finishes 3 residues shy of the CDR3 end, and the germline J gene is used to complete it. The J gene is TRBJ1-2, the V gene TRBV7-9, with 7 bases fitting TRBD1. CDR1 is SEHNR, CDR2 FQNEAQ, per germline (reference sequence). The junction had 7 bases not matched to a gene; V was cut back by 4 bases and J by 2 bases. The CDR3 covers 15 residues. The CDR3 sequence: CASSSVQGSNYGYTF. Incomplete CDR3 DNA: TGTGCCAGCAGCTCAGTACAGGGGTCCAACTATGGC.

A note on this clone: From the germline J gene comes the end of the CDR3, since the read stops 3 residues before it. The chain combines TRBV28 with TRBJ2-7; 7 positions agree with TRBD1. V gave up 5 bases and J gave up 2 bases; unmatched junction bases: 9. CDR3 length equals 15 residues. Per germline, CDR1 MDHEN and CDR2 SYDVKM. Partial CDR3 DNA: TGTGCCAGCAGTAGTACATCGACAGGGACCTACGAG. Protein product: CASSSTSTGTYE. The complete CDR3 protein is CASSSTSTGTYEQYF.

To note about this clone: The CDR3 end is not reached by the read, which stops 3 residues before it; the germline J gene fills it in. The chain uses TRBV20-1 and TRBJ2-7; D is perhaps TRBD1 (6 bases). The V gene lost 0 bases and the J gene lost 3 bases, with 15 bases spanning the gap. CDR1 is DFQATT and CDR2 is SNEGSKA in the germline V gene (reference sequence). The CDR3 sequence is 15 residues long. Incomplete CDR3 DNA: TGCAGTGCTAGAGATCGAGGGGGACCCCTCTACGAG. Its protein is CSARDRGGPLYE. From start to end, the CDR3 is CSARDRGGPLYEQYF.

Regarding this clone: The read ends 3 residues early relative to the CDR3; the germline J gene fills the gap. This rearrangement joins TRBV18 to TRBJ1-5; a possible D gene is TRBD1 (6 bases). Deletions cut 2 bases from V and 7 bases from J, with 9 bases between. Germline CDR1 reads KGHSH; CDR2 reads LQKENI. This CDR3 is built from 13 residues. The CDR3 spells CASSPGGRQPQHF. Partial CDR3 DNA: TGTGCCAGCTCACCAGGGGGCAGGCAGCCC.

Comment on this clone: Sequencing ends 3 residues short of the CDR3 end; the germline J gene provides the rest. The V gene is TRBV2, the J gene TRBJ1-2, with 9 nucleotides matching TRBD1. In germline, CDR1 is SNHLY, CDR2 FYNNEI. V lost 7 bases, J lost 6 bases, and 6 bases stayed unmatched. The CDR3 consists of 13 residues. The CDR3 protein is CASKGRQGDGYTF. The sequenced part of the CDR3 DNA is TGTGCCAGCAAAGGTCGACAGGGGGATGGC.

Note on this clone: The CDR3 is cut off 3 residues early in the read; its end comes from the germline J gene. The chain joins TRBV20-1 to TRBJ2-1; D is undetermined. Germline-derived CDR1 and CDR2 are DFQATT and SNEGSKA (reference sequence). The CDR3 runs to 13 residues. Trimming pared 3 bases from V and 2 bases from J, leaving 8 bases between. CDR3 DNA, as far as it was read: TGCAGTGCTAGTGACTCTCCCTACAATGAG. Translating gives CSASDSPYNE. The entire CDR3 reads CSASDSPYNEQFF.

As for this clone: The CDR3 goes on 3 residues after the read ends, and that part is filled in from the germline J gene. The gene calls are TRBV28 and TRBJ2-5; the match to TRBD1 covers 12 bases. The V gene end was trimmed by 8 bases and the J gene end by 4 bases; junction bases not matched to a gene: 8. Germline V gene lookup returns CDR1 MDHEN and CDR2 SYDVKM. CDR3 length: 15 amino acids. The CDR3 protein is CASVPGQGAVETQYF. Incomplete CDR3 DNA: TGTGCCAGCGTACCGGGACAGGGGGCCGTAGAGACC. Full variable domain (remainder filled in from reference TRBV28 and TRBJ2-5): DVKVTQSSRYLVKRTGEKVFLECVQDMDHENMFWYRQDPGLGLRLIYFSYDVKMKEKGDIPEGYSVSREKKERFSLILESASTNQTSMYLCASVPGQGAVETQYFGPGTRLLVL.

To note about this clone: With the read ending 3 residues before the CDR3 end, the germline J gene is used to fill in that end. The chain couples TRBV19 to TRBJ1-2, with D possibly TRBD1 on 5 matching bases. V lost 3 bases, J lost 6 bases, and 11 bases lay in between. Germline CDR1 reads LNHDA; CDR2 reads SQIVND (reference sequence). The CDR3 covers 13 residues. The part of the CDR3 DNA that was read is TGTGCCAGTAGTATCTCCAGACAGAATGGC. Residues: CASSISRQNG. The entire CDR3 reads CASSISRQNGYTF.

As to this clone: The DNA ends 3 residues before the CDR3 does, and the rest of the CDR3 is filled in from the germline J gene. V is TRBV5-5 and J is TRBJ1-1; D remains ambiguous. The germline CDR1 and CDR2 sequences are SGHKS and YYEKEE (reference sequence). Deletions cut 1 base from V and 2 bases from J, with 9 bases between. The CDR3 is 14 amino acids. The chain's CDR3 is CASSLWLQNTEAFF. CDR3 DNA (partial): TGTGCCAGCAGCTTGTGGTTACAAAACACTGAA.

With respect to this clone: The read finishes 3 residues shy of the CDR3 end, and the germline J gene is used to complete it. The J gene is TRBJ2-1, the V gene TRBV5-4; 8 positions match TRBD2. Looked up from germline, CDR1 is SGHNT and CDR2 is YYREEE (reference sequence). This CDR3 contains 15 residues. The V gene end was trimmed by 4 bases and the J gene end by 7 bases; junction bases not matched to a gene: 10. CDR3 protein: CASSRGGLEGNEQFF. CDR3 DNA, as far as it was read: TGTGCCAGCAGCCGGGGGGGTCTGGAGGGGAATGAG.

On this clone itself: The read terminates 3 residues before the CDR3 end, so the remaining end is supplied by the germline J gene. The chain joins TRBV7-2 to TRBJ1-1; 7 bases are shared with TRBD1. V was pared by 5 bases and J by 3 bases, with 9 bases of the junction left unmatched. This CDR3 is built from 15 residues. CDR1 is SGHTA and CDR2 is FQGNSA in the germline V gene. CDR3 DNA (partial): TGTGCCAGCAGCCTTGACAGGGAATGGGACACTGAA. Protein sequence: CASSLDREWDTE. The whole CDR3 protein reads CASSLDREWDTEAFF.

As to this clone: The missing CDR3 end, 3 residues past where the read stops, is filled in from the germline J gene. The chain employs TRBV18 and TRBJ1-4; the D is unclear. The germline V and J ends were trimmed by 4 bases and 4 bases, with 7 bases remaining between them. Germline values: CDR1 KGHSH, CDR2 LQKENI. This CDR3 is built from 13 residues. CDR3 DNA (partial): TGTGCCAGCTCACGGGCAGATAATGAAAAA. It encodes CASSRADNEK. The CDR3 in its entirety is CASSRADNEKLFF.

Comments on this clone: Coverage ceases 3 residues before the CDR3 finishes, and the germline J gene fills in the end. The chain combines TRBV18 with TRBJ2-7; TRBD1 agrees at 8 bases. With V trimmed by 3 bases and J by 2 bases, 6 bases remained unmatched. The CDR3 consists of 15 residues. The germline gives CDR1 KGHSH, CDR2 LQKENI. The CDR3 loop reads CASSPAGQGTYEQYF. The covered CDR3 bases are TGTGCCAGCTCACCCGCTGGACAGGGCACCTACGAG.

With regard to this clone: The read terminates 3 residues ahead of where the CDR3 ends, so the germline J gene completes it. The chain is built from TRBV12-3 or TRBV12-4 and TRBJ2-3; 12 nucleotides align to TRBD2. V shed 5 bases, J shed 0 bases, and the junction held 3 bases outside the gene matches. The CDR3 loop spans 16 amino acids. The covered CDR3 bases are TGTGCCAGCAGTCGGACTAGCGGGAAGAGCACAGATACG. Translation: CASSRTSGKSTDT. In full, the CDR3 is CASSRTSGKSTDTQYF.

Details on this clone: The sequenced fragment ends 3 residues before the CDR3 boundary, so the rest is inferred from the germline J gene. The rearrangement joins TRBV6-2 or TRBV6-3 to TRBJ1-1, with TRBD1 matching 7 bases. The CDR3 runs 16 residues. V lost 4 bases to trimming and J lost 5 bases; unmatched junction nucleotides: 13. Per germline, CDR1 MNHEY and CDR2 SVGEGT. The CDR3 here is CASSSPGTAKRTEAFF. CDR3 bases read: TGTGCCAGCAGTTCACCCGGGACAGCTAAAAGGACTGAA.

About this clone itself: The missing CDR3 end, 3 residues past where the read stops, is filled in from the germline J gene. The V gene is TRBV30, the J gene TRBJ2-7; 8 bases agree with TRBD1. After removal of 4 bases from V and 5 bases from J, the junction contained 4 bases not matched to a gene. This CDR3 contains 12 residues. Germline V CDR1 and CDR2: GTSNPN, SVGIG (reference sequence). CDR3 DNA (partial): TGTGCCTGGAACAGGGGGAGCCACGAG. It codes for CAWNRGSHE. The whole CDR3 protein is CAWNRGSHEQYF. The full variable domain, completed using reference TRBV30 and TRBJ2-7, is SQTIHQWPATLVQPVGSPLSLECTVEGTSNPNLYWYRQAAGRGLQLLFYSVGIGQISSEVPQNLSASRPQDRQFILSSKKLLLSDSGFYLCAWNRGSHEQYFGPGTRLTVT.

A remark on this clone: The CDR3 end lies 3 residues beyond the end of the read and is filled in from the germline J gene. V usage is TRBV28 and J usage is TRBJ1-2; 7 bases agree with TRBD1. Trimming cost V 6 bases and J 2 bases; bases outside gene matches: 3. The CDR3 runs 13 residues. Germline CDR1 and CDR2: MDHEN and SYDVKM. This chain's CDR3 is CASRSGQNYGYTF. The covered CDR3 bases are TGTGCCAGCAGGTCGGGACAGAACTATGGC.

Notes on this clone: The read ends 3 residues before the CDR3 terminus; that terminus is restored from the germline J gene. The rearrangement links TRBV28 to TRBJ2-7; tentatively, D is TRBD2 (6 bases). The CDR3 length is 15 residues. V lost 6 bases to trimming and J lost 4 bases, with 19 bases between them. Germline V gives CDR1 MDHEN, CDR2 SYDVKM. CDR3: CASSPGGPPNYEQYF. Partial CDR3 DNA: TGTGCCAGCAGCCCCGGGGGACCGCCTAATTACGAG.